This T cell receptor (beta chain) came from a study of glioma-infiltrating T cells (dated by TCRdb to 2015 to 2016). About the investigation overall: Low-grade gliomas were WHO grade II oligodendrogliomas or astrocytomas, and glioblastomas were WHO grade IV tumors sampled at initial rather than recurrent diagnosis. Before surgery, glioma patients were given dexamethasone for six or fewer days. Blood libraries targeted about 4- to 10-fold sequencing coverage of approximately 990,000 peripheral T cells. TCR alpha- and beta-chain repertoires were sequenced from glioma tissue, non-neoplastic brain tissue and matched peripheral blood mononuclear cells. To measure how far tissue and blood T-cell populations diverged, each tissue-infiltrating repertoire was compared against the peripheral blood repertoire of the same patient. The paired cohort comprised three low-grade glioma patients, 7 or 8 primary glioblastoma patients and three non-glioma patients contributing non-neoplastic brain tissue. General conclusions and limits of the study: VJ-independent divergence between tissue and blood was below expectation in non-neoplastic patients but above expectation in all gliomas, especially low-grade gliomas. Tissue and blood shared very few CDR3 sequences, a result attributed to high CDR3 diversity and limited sampling. Patients with low tissue-blood divergence were marked by a signature set of shared blood CDR3 motifs, and that set was depleted in highly divergent patients. Group comparisons were based on small numbers of patients: three non-neoplastic, three low-grade glioma and 7 to 9 glioblastoma patients.

V trim: 5 bases; J trim: 5 bases; unmatched bases: 10. The germline V gene (reference sequence) gives CDR1 as MNHEY and CDR2 as SMNVEV. From the cysteine up to the phenylalanine, the CDR3 has a length of 16 residues. The DNA shown is the 48-base CDR3, in frame from base 1. Note on this clonotype: The antigen it recognizes is unknown. Within one base of it there is no much larger clone, and no base qualities were kept.

The iRepertoire nested amplicon-rescue multiplex PCR (arm-PCR) platform was used to amplify TCR alpha and beta CDR3 regions from RNA. For one-step reverse transcription and amplification, roughly 100-450 ng of tissue mRNA or PBMC total RNA was used as input. Following bead purification, Illumina adapters were added by a secondary multiplex PCR, and the libraries were gel-purified between 200 and 400 bp. Demultiplexing relied on internal 6-nucleotide barcodes carried by the libraries. Libraries were sequenced on an Illumina MiSeq with 2x220 or 2x250 nucleotide paired-end reads. As for the original processing: Paired reads were merged using FLASH 1.2.11 and were aligned to the GRCh37 human genome using BWA-MEM, after which TRA and TRB reads were extracted. V and J assignment used an IMGT-derived reference of cassette sequences and CDR3 motifs that included pseudogenes. Three-frame translation of reads was performed, and productive CDR3s were defined as those with a C...FGXG motif and no stop codons. Clonotypes were defined as unique combinations of V-J cassette pair and CDR3 amino acid sequence. Reads were filtered by Hamming distance, with the threshold set by the sequence error rate of each sample in mapped regions. TCRdb took the public reads, trimmed them with fastp at Q25, ran MiXCR for clone calling and kept in-frame beta chains. Every distinct CDR3 protein forms one entry, paired with its most common genes and DNA. Clone size and V and J calls follow TCRdb, not the original study. In this sample the table shows 400,000 or so distinct CDR3 sequences, around 38% of which occur a single time. The leading ten clones occupy approximately 12% of the sample.

Immediately after resection, surgical brain or tumor specimens were cryofrozen in liquid nitrogen, with peripheral blood cells collected concurrently. The rearrangement combines TRBV27 with TRBJ2-5, and 11 junctional nucleotides match TRBD2. Sequencing was done on a sample of glioma tissue, nonneoplastic brain tissue, or PBMCs (not recorded which). The source is a human donor with low-grade glioma or glioblastoma, undergoing nonglioma brain surgery, or in good health (not recorded which). In nucleotide form, the sequence is TGTGCCAGCAGTCTAATAGCGGGAGGGCCCTCGGAGACCCAGTACTTC. The encoded protein is CASSLIAGGPSETQYF.